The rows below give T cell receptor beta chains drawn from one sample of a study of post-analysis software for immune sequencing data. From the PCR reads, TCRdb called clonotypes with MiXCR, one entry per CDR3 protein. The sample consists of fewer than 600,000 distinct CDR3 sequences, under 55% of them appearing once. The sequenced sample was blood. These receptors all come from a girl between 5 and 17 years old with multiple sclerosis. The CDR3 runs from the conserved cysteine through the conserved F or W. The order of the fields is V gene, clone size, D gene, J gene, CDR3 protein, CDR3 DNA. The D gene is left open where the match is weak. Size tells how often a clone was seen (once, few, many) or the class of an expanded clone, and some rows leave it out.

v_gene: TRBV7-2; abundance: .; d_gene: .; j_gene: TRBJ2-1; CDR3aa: CASSLPTENKQFF; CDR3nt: TGTGCCAGCAGCTTACCGACCGAAAACAAGCAGTTCTTC
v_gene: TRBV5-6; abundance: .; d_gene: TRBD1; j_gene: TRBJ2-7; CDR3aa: CASSFWDRPQYEQYF; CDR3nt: TGTGCCAGCAGCTTTTGGGACAGACCGCAATACGAGCAGTACTTC
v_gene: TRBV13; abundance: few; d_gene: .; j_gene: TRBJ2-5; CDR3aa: CASSLSRQGQETQYF; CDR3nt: TGTGCCAGCAGCTTAAGCAGGCAGGGTCAAGAGACCCAGTACTTC
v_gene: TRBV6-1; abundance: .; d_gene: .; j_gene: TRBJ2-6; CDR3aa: CASSGAGPSGANVLTF; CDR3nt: TGTGCCAGCAGTGGAGCCGGGCCCTCTGGGGCCAACGTCCTGACTTTC
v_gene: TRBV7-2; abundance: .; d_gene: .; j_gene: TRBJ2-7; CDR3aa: CASSLGNRGFF; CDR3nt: TGTGCCAGCAGCTTAGGGAACCGGGGCTTCTTC
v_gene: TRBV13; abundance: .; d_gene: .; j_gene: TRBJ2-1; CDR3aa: CASSQTEGEQFF; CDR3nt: TGTGCCAGCAGCCAGACTGAGGGTGAGCAGTTCTTC
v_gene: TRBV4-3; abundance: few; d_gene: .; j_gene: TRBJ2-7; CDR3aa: CASSQYRWGLGGSSYEQYF; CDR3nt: TGCGCCAGCAGCCAATATCGGTGGGGGTTGGGGGGAAGCTCCTACGAGCAGTACTTC
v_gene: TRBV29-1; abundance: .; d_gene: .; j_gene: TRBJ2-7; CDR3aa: CSVESEDPSYEQYF; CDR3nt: TGCAGCGTTGAGTCGGAGGATCCCTCCTACGAGCAGTACTTC
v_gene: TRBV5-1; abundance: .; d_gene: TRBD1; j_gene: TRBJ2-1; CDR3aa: CASSFGTGSDEQFF; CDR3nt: TGCGCCAGCAGCTTCGGGACAGGGTCGGATGAGCAGTTCTTC
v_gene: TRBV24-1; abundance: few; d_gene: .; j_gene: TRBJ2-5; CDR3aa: CATSDRNRAQETQYF; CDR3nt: TGTGCCACCAGTGACCGTAACAGGGCCCAAGAGACCCAGTACTTC
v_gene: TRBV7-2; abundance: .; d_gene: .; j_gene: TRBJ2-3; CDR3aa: CASSPFTDTQYF; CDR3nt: TGTGCCAGCAGCCCTTTCACAGATACGCAGTATTTT
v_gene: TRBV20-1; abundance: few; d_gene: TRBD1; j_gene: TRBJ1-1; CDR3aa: CSASLGQTEAFF; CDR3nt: TGCAGTGCTAGTCTGGGACAGACGGAAGCTTTCTTT
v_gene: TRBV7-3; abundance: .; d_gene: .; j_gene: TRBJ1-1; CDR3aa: CASSFSDAKAFF; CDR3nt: TGTGCCAGCAGCTTCTCGGATGCCAAAGCTTTCTTT
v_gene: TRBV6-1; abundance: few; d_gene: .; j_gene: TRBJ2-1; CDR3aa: CASSDGSLNEQFF; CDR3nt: TGTGCCAGCAGTGACGGCAGCCTCAATGAGCAGTTCTTC
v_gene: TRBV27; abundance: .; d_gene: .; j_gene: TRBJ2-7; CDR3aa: CASSPTPQGTYEQYF; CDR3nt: TGTGCCAGCAGTCCCACCCCGCAAGGTACCTACGAGCAGTACTTC